This note documents a single TCR beta chain sequence. Its antigen remains unknown. This sample is drawn from a study of cytomegalovirus exposure and HLA in healthy donors. The wider study: Earlier findings included over 90 million unique TCR beta sequences obtained from 150 million to 200 million T cells.

The PCR employed 60 Vbeta primers together with 13 Jbeta primers. The repertoire was sequenced with immunoSEQ multiplex PCR; TCRdb's copy has only in-frame clones and lacks some. The sample records 85,000 to 100,000 clones, less than 70% being singletons. V was cut by 4 bases and J by 9 bases, with 9 bases left in between. The germline V gene has CDR1 SGHVS and CDR2 FNYEAQ. The CDR3 has 11 residues. Overall study results and limits: Later, an analysis showed that TCR beta chains associated with HLA were more clonally expanded than others that were equally common. Links to common viral pathogens appeared, in a later analysis, for several of the most significant clusters.

Though probably carrying unrecorded immune exposures, donors were nominally healthy at sampling. Sequenced: PBMCs. This sequence was found in a man aged 50-59 years in good health and CMV-seronegative. The chain combines TRBV7-6 with TRBJ2-5; D might be TRBD2 (5 bases). The CDR3 DNA follows: TGTGCCAGCAGCTCCTCGGGGTCCCAGTACTTC. This sequence encodes CASSSSGSQYF.